This TCR beta chain stems from a study of beta chain features in type 1 diabetes. This clone was seen a handful of times. This specimen includes other DNA sequences encoding the same CDR3. Expressed TCRB transcripts were sequenced, since all the RNA that had been isolated was reverse transcribed. The protocol was immunoSEQ multiplex PCR, while the TCRdb copy is restricted to in-frame clones and leaves out a portion. The sample has some 410,000 clones; about 10% are singletons. V lost 5 bases, J lost 4 bases, and 3 bases stayed unmatched. Germline V gene sequence: CDR1 SGHTA, CDR2 FQGNSA. The CDR3 runs 13 residues.

The V gene is TRBV7-2, the J gene TRBJ2-5; 8 positions match TRBD1. This TCR derives from a woman younger than 30 in good health. The sample consisted of naive CD4+ T cells from blood. The CDR3 DNA sequence: TGTGCCAGCAGCCAAGACAGGGGAGAGACCCAGTACTTC. It translates to CASSQDRGETQYF.